The clone carrying this T cell receptor beta chain was seen at least ten times. The data belong to a study of molecular identifiers for immune sequencing clone quantification. Germline assignment: CDR1 SEHNR and CDR2 FQNEAQ (reference sequence). The germline V and J ends were trimmed by 3 bases and 2 bases, with 14 bases remaining between them. The CDR3 is made up of 16 amino acids. TCRdb fed the PCR reads into MiXCR, producing one record per CDR3 protein. The data hold approximately 93,000 distinct CDR3 sequences, with around a quarter observed a single time. With 10%, 30% or 50% of RNA, about 20,000 to 1,100,000 naive CD8 T cells were sequenced.

This TCR was recovered from a human donor in good health. Some libraries in this study had Jurkat cell RNA spiked in. The gene calls are TRBV7-9 and TRBJ2-4, with D possibly being TRBD1 (6 bases). Sequenced input: naive CD8+ T cells from blood, with Jurkat cell RNA spiked in. The subset: FACS-sorted CD8+CD4-CCR7+CD45RA+ naive T cells. The CDR3 DNA reads as TGTGCCAGCAGCTTCAGCGCAGGGGTAACCAAAAACATTCAGTACTTC. Residues: CASSFSAGVTKNIQYF.